The 2 T cell receptor beta chains reported below all come from one sample, sequenced in a study of shared clonotypes between healthy human individuals. The table came from immunoSEQ multiplex PCR; TCRdb's copy has only in-frame clones and leaves some out. The repertoire holds about 2.4 million clones, with 80% to 95% as singletons. Sequenced input: naive CD4+ T cells from PBMCs. Subset of the sample: CD45RA+ positively selected. The receptors were gathered from a man aged 18 to 35 in good health. Some clones in this sample may be carry-over from other donors' samples.

The V call is TRBV2, the J call TRBJ2-5; D unresolved. The CDR3 is 13 amino acids. Per the germline V gene, CDR1 is SNHLY and CDR2 is FYNNEI. V lost 4 bases and J lost 5, with 11 bases in between. CDR3 coding DNA: TGTGCCAGCAGTGTCAACCCGGAGGAGACCCAGTACTTC. Its protein is CASSVNPEETQYF.

The CDR3 sequence is CRPEGGYGYTF. The CDR3, as DNA: TGCAGGCCGGAGGGGGGATATGGCTACACCTTC. This chain connects TRBV20-1 to TRBJ1-2, with D maybe TRBD1 (6 bases). CDR3 length: 11 residues. Germline CDR1 reads DFQATT; CDR2 reads SNEGSKA (reference sequence).